This T cell receptor beta chain comes out of a study of blood T cell repertoires in COVID-19. Background on the study: From T cells, B-cell-depleted T cells, or PBMCs came the material, which was cDNA or gDNA.

The table came from immunoSEQ multiplex PCR; TCRdb's copy has only in-frame clones and leaves some out. The sample contains tens of thousands of clones, 82% of which appear only once. The CDR3 spans 13 residues. CDR1 and CDR2 from the germline V gene are SGHTA and FQGTGA. The V and J ends lost 5 bases and 7 bases, in that order; junction bases with no gene match: 7. The V and J genes are TRBV7-3 and TRBJ2-7; 8 nucleotides agree with TRBD2. Sequences were obtained from peripheral blood. The clonotype comes from a woman aged 60-75 years with acute or convalescent COVID-19. CDR3 DNA: TGTGCCAGCAGCCCCGCGGGGGGCCATGAGCAGTACTTC. It translates to CASSPAGGHEQYF.